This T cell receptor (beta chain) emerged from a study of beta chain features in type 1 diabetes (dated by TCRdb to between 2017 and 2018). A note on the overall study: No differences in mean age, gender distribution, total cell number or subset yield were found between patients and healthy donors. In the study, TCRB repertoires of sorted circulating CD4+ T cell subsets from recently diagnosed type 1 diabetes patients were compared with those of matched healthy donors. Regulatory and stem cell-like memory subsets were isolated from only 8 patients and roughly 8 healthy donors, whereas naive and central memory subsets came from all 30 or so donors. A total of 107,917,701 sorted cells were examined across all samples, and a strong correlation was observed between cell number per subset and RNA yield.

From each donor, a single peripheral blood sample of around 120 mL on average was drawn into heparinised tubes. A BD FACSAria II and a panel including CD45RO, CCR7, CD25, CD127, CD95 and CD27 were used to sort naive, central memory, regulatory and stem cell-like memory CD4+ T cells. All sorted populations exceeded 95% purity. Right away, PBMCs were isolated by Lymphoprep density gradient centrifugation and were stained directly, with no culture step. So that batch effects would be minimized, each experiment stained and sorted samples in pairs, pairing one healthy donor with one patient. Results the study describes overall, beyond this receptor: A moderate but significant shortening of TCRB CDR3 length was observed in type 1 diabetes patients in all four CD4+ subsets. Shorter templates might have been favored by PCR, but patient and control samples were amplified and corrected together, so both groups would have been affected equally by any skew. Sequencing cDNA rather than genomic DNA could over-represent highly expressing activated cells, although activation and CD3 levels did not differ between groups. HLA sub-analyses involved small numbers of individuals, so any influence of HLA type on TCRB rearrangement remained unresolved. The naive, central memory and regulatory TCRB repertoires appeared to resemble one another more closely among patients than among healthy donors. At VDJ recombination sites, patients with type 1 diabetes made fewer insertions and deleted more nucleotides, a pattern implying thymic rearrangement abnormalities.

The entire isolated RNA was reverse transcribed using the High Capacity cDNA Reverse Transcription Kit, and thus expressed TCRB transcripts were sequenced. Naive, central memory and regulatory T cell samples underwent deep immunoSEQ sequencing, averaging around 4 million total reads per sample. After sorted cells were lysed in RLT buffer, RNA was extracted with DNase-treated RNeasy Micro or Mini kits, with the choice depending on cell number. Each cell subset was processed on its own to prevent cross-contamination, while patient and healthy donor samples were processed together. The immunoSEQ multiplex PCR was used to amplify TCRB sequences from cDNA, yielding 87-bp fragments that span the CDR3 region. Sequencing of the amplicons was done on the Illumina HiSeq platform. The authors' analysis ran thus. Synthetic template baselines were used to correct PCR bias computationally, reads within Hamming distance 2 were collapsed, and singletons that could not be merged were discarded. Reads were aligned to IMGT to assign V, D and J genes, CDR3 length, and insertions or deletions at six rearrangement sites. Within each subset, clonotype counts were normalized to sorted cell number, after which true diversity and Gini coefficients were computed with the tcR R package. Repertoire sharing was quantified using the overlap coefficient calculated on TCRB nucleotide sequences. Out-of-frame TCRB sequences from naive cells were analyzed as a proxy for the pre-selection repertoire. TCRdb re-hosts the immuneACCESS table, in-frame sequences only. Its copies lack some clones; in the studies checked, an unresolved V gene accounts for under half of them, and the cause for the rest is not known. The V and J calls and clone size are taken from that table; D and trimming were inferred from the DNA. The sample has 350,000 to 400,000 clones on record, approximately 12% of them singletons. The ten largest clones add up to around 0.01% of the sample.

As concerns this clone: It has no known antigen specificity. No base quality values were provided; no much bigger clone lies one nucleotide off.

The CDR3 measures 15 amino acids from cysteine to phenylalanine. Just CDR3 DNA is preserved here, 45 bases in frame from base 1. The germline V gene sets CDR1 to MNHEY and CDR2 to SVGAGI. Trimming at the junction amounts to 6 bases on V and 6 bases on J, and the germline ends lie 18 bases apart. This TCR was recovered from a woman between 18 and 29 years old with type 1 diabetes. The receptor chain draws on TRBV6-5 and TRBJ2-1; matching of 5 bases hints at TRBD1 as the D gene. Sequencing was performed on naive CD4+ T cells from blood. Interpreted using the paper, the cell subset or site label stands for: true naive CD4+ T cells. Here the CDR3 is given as CASSPRRVGTNEQFF. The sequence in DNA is TGTGCCAGCAGCCCCCGCAGGGTCGGTACCAATGAGCAGTTCTTC.